Following are 2 T cell receptor beta chains from one sample sequenced in a study of CD8+CD57+ T cells in acquired aplastic anemia. It was genomic DNA that served as the template for profiling TCR beta VDJ and CDR3. TCRdb called the reads again in MiXCR, with one record for every CDR3 protein. The sample contains 40,000 or so distinct CDR3 sequences, roughly 77% of which appear only once. The sample consisted of sorted CD4+, CD8+, or CD8+CD57+ T cells (not recorded which) from PBMCs. These receptors originate from a human donor in good health, serving as a control.

This clonotype was counted only a few times. The chain has TRBV7-9 and TRBJ2-7; D unresolved. Per germline, CDR1 SEHNR and CDR2 FQNEAQ (reference sequence). V was clipped by 1 base and J by 3 bases, with 7 bases between them. The CDR3 covers 13 residues. CDR3 in amino acids: CASSLGPNYEQYF. Here the CDR3 DNA reads TGTGCCAGCAGCTTAGGACCGAACTACGAGCAGTACTTC. Variable domain in full (rest from reference TRBV7-9 and TRBJ2-7): DTGVSQNPRHKITKRGQNVTFRCDPISEHNRLYWYRQTLGQGPEFLTYFQNEAQLEKSRLLSDRFSAERPKGSFSTLEIQRTEQGDSAMYLCASSLGPNYEQYFGPGTRLTVT.

The rearrangement links TRBV5-6 to TRBJ1-2; 7 bases match TRBD1. V dropped 4 bases and J dropped 5; count of bases not matched to a gene: 8. CDR1 and CDR2 from the germline V gene are SGHDT and YYEEEE. The CDR3 has 14 amino acids. The CDR3 region is CASSIDRVRYGYTF. CDR3 coding DNA: TGTGCCAGCAGCATAGACAGGGTGCGGTATGGCTACACCTTC.